Listed below are T cell receptor beta chains from one sample, sequenced in a study of a mutant IDH1 vaccine in newly diagnosed glioma. Sequencing was performed with immunoSEQ multiplex PCR; in TCRdb, only in-frame clones are kept and a portion is missing. The sample holds about 56,000 clones, 86% seen once. For these receptors, no antigen is known. This sample comprised PBMCs, obtained from a glioma patient whose treatment included an IDH1 peptide vaccine. The source of these receptors is a man aged 35-49 years with glioma. CDR3s include the opening cysteine and the closing phenylalanine or tryptophan. A D gene is named only where the DNA matches it firmly. Clone size, where shown, is once, few, many, or a class for clones that have expanded.

j_call: TRBJ1-2
v_call: TRBV20-1
d_call: -
clone_size: -
cdr3_nt: TGCAGTGCTAGCAACTATGGCTACACCTTC
cdr3_aa: CSASNYGYTF

j_call: TRBJ2-5
v_call: TRBV6-5
d_call: -
clone_size: -
cdr3_nt: TGTGCCACGCGCCGGGTGGGAGCGCGAGAGACCCAGTACTTC
cdr3_aa: CATRRVGARETQYF

j_call: TRBJ2-7
v_call: TRBV5-1
d_call: -
clone_size: once
cdr3_nt: TGCGCCAGCAGCCAGCCCGGGACACCGACCTACGAGCAGTACTTC
cdr3_aa: CASSQPGTPTYEQYF

j_call: TRBJ2-7
v_call: TRBV6-6
d_call: -
clone_size: -
cdr3_nt: TGTGCCAGCAGTTACTCGATTCGTGGAGAGGGACTGTACTTC
cdr3_aa: CASSYSIRGEGLYF

j_call: TRBJ1-3
v_call: TRBV4-1
d_call: -
clone_size: -
cdr3_nt: TGCGCCAGCAGCCAAGATATGCGTGGTTCAAGAAACACCATATATTTT
cdr3_aa: CASSQDMRGSRNTIYF

j_call: TRBJ2-7
v_call: TRBV5-1
d_call: TRBD1
clone_size: -
cdr3_nt: TGCGCCAGCAGCGAAGAGACAGGGCCCCTACGTGAGCAGTACTTC
cdr3_aa: CASSEETGPLREQYF

j_call: TRBJ2-7
v_call: TRBV5-1
d_call: TRBD2
clone_size: -
cdr3_nt: TGCGCCAGCAGCTTGGCGGCGGGAGGGACCTACGAGCAGTACTTC
cdr3_aa: CASSLAAGGTYEQYF

j_call: TRBJ2-7
v_call: TRBV7-2
d_call: TRBD2
clone_size: -
cdr3_nt: TGTGCCAGCAGCCTCAAAGCGGGAGGGGCCTACGAGCAGTACTTC
cdr3_aa: CASSLKAGGAYEQYF

j_call: TRBJ2-1
v_call: TRBV29-1
d_call: -
clone_size: -
cdr3_nt: TGCAGCGCAGGTACTAGCTCGAACGATGAGCAGTTCTTC
cdr3_aa: CSAGTSSNDEQFF

j_call: TRBJ2-2
v_call: TRBV18
d_call: -
clone_size: -
cdr3_nt: TGTGCCAGCTCACCAAGGGTCCCTATTCGTGGCGACGGGGAGCTGTTTTTT
cdr3_aa: CASSPRVPIRGDGELFF

j_call: TRBJ2-3
v_call: TRBV7-3
d_call: TRBD2
clone_size: -
cdr3_nt: TGTGCCAGCAGCTCCCGGACTAGCGGGGACCGCACAGATACGCAGTATTTT
cdr3_aa: CASSSRTSGDRTDTQYF

j_call: TRBJ2-2
v_call: TRBV19
d_call: TRBD1
clone_size: few
cdr3_nt: TGTGCCAGTACCGACAGGGGAACCGGGGAGCTGTTTTTT
cdr3_aa: CASTDRGTGELFF

j_call: TRBJ2-1
v_call: TRBV7-9
d_call: TRBD2
clone_size: -
cdr3_nt: TGTGCCAGCAGCCGAGAGCGACTAGCGGGAGTCAATGAGCAGTTCTTC
cdr3_aa: CASSRERLAGVNEQFF

j_call: TRBJ2-2
v_call: TRBV7-8
d_call: TRBD2
clone_size: -
cdr3_nt: TGTGCCGTAGCGGGACTAAACACCGGGGAGTTGTTTTTT
cdr3_aa: CAVAGLNTGELFF

j_call: TRBJ2-7
v_call: TRBV7-4
d_call: -
clone_size: once
cdr3_nt: TGTGCCAGCAGTCGTTTCGCCCAGGAGGTCTACGAGCAGTACTTC
cdr3_aa: CASSRFAQEVYEQYF

j_call: TRBJ2-7
v_call: TRBV20-1
d_call: TRBD2
clone_size: -
cdr3_nt: TGCAGTGCTAAGGGACTAGCGGGGGCGTACTTC
cdr3_aa: CSAKGLAGAYF

j_call: TRBJ2-7
v_call: TRBV7-6
d_call: -
clone_size: -
cdr3_nt: TGTGCCAGCAGCCTAGGAGGGGGTACCTACGAGCAGTACTTC
cdr3_aa: CASSLGGGTYEQYF

j_call: TRBJ2-7
v_call: TRBV4-2
d_call: TRBD2
clone_size: -
cdr3_nt: TGTGCCAGCAGCCAAGGATTTTTCGGGACTAGCTTTTACGAGCAGTACTTC
cdr3_aa: CASSQGFFGTSFYEQYF

j_call: TRBJ2-7
v_call: TRBV10-3
d_call: TRBD2
clone_size: -
cdr3_nt: TGTGCCATCAGTGAATCTGAGGGACTAGCGGATTCCTACGAGCAGTACTTC
cdr3_aa: CAISESEGLADSYEQYF

j_call: TRBJ1-1
v_call: TRBV27
d_call: TRBD1
clone_size: -
cdr3_nt: TGTGCCAGCAGTTCCGGACAGGGGGCCTGGGAAACTTTCTTT
cdr3_aa: CASSSGQGAWETFF

j_call: TRBJ2-3
v_call: TRBV9
d_call: -
clone_size: once
cdr3_nt: TGTGCCAGCAGCCCCTCACAGGGGCGGGGGACAGATACGCAGTATTTT
cdr3_aa: CASSPSQGRGTDTQYF

j_call: TRBJ2-7
v_call: TRBV7-2
d_call: -
clone_size: -
cdr3_nt: TGTGCCAGCAGCCTACGGGAAACCTACGAGCAGTACTTC
cdr3_aa: CASSLRETYEQYF